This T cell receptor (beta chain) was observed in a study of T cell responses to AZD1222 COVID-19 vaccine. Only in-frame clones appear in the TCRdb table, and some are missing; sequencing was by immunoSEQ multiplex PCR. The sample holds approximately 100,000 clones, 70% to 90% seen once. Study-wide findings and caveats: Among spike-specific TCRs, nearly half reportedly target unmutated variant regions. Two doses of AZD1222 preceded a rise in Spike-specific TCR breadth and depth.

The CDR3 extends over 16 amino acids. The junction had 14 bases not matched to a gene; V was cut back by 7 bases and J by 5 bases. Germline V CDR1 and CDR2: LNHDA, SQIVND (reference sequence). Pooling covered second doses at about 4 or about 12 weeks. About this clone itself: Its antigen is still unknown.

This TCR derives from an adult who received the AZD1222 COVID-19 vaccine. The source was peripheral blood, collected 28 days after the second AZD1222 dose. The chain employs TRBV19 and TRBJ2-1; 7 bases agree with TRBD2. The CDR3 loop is CASTHIAGAGDNEQFF. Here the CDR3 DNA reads TGTGCCAGTACCCATATAGCGGGTGCGGGGGACAATGAGCAGTTCTTC.